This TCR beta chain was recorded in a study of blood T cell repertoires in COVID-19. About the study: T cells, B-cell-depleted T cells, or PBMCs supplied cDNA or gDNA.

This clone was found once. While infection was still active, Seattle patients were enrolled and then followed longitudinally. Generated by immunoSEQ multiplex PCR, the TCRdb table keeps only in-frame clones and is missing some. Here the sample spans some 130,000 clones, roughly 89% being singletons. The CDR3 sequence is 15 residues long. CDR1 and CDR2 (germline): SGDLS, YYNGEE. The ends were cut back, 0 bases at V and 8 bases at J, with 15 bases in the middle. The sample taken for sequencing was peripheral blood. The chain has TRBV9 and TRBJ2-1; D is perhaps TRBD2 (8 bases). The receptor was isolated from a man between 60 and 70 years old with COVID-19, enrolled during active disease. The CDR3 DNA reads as TGTGCCAGCAGCGTAGCGGGGGGGACAGCCGATGAGCAGTTCTTC. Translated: CASSVAGGTADEQFF.